This T cell receptor (beta chain) was captured by sequencing in a study of neurological immune-mediated disorders. On the study more broadly: There were roughly 35 multiple sclerosis patients. Of these, some 31 had relapsing-remitting MS and 3 had secondary progressive MS.

The CDR3 runs to 16 residues. Per the germline V gene, CDR1 is SEHNR and CDR2 is FQNEAQ (reference sequence). Findings of the study overall: Multiple sclerosis, the disease with the least TCR clonal expansion, fell below healthy controls, whereas HTLV-1-associated myelopathy showed the most. Sharing of CDR3 amino acid sequences among expanded clones across subjects was absent, suggesting private repertoires in all groups.

From the 5' RACE reads, TCRdb called clonotypes with MiXCR, one entry per CDR3 protein. The repertoire holds roughly 60,000 distinct CDR3 sequences, 3% to 4% seen once, with 3.1% in the top ten. Notes on this clonotype: The antigen is not known. At one of its ends the junction is not consistent with the germline gene, which may arise from a read error.

J is TRBJ1-5 and V is TRBV7-9; tentative D call: TRBD1 (6 bases). This TCR came from a woman in her 30s with multiple sclerosis. The sample taken for sequencing was PBMCs. The CDR3, as DNA: TGTGCCAGCAGCTCGTCGGACAGATATAGCAATCAGCCCCAGAATTTT. Its protein product is CASSSSDRYSNQPQNF.